This T cell receptor (beta chain) was sequenced in a study of shared clonotypes between healthy human individuals. Study results and limitations: Larger richness was generally estimated for naive than memory subsets. The study found lower generation probabilities in non-shared clonotypes than in those shared by all four donors. How much donors shared clonotypes was expected to be affected by sequencing depth.

As regards this clone: The antigen remains unidentified.

Several immunoSEQ plates held equal portions of the genomic DNA taken from each subset. Clones were read by immunoSEQ multiplex PCR, and TCRdb kept only the in-frame ones, dropping some. The table has roughly 1 million clones, 78% seen once. There are 13 residues in the CDR3. Trimming cost V 0 bases and J 6 bases, with 9 bases left between them. Germline loops: CDR1 SGHRS, CDR2 YFSETQ. The sequenced sample was memory CD4+ T cells from PBMCs. The subset denotes: CD45RA-negative fraction. The source of this sequence is a man aged 18 to 30 in good health. Some clones in this sample may be carry-over from other donors' samples. The chain is built from TRBV5-1 and TRBJ1-1; D unresolved. CDR3 coding DNA: TGCGCCAGCAGCTTGGCCCTTAACGCTGAAGCTTTCTTT. This sequence encodes CASSLALNAEAFF. Combining the CDR3 with reference TRBV5-1 and TRBJ1-1 gives the whole variable domain KAGVTQTPRYLIKTRGQQVTLSCSPISGHRSVSWYQQTPGQGLQFLFEYFSETQRNKGNFPGRFSGRQFSNSRSEMNVSTLELGDSALYLCASSLALNAEAFFGQGTRLTVV.